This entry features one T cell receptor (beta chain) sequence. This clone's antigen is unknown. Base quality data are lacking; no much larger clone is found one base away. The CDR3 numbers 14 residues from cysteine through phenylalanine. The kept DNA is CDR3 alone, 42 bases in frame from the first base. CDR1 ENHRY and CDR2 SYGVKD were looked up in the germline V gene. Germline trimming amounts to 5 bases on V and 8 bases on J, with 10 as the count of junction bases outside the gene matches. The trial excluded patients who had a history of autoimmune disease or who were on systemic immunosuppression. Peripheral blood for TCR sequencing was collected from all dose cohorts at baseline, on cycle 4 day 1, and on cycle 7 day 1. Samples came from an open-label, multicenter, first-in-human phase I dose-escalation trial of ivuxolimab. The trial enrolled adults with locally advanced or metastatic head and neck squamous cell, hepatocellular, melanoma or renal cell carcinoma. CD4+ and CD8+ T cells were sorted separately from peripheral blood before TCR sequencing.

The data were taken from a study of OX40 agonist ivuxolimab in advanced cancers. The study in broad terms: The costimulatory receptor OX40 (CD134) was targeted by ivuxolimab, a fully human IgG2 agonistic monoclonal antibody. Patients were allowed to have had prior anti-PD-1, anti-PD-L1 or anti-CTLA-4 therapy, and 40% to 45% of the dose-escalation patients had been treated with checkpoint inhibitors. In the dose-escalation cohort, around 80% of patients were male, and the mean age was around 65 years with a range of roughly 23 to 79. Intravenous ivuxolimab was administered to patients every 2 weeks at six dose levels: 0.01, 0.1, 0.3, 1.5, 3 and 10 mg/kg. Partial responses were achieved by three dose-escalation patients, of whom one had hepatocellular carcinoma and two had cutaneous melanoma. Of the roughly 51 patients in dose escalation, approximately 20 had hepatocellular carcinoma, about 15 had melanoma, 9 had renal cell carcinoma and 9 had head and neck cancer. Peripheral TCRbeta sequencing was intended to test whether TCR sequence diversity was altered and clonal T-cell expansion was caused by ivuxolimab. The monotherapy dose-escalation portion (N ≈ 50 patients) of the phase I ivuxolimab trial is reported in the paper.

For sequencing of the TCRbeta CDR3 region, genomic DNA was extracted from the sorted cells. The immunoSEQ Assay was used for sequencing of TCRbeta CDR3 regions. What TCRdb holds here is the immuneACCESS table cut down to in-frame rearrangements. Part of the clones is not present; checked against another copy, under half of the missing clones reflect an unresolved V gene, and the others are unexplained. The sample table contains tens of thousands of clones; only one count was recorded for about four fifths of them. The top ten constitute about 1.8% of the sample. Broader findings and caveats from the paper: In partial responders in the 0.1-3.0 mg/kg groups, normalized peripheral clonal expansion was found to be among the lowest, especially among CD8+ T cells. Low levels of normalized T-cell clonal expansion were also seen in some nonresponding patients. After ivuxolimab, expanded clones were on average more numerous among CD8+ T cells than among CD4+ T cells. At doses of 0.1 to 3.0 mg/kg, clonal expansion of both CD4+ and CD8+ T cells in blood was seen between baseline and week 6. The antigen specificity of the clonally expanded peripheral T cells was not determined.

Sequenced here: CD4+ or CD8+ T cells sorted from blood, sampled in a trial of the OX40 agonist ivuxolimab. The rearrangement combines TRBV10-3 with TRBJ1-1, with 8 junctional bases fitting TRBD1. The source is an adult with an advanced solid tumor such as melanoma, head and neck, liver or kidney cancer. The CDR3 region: CAISRTGTNGEAFF. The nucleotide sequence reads TGTGCCATCAGTCGGACAGGGACGAACGGGGAAGCTTTCTTT.